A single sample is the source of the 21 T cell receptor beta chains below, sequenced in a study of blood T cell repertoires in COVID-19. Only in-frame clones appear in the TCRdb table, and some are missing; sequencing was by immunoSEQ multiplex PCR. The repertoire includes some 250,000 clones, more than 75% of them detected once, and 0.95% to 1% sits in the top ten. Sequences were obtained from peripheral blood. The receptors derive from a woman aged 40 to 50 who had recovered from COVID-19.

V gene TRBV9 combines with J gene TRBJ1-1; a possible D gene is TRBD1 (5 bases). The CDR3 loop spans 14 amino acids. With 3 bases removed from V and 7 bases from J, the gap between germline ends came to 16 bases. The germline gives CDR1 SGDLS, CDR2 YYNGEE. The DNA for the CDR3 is TGTGCCAGCAGCGCATCGGGGGAATCCGGTGAAGCTTTCTTT. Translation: CASSASGESGEAFF.

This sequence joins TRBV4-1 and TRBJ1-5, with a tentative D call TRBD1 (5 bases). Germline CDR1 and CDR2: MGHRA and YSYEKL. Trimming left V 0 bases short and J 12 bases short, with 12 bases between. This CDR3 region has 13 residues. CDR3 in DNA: TGCGCCAGCAGCCAAGACACCTCGGGGGGCCAGCATTTT. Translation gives CASSQDTSGGQHF.

The CDR3 is CASSAEGGGETQYF. The CDR3 region has the DNA TGCGCCAGCAGCGCGGAGGGAGGAGGGGAGACCCAGTACTTC. The chain joins TRBV5-1 to TRBJ2-5; possibly TRBD2 for D (6 bases). Germline CDR1 is SGHRS and CDR2 is YFSETQ. This CDR3 is 14 amino acids long. V was trimmed by 4 bases and J by 5 bases, leaving 15 bases between them.

The CDR3 is CASSEDVQGSSNTGELFF. CDR3 DNA: TGTGCCAGCAGTGAAGACGTCCAGGGATCGTCGAACACCGGGGAGCTGTTTTTT. J is TRBJ2-2 and V is TRBV2, with a weak D call TRBD1 (5 bases). Germline V gives CDR1 SNHLY, CDR2 FYNNEI. This CDR3 is built from 18 residues. V was pared by 1 base and J by 0 bases, with 15 bases between. The whole variable domain, remainder taken from reference TRBV2 and TRBJ2-2, is EPEVTQTPSHQVTQMGQEVILRCVPISNHLYFYWYRQILGQKVEFLVSFYNNEISEKSEIFDDQFSVERPDGSNFTLKIRSTKLEDSAMYFCASSEDVQGSSNTGELFFGEGSRLTVL.

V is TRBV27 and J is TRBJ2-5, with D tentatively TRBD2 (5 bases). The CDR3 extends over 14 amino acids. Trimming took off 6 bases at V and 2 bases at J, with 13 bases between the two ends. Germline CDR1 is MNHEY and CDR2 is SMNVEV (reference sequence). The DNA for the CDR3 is TGTGCCAGCAGCCGGGTGCGAGGGCAAGAGACCCAGTACTTC. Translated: CASSRVRGQETQYF.

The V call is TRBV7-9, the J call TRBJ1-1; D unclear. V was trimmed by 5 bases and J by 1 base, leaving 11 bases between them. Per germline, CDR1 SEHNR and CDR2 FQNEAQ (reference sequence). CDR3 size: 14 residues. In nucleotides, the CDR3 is TGTGCCAGCAGCGCGACACCAACGAACACTGAAGCTTTCTTT. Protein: CASSATPTNTEAFF.

The CDR3 here is CATSDRVGEQFF. The CDR3 DNA reads as TGTGCCACCAGTGACCGCGTCGGTGAGCAGTTCTTC. The chain combines TRBV24-1 with TRBJ2-1; D is ambiguous. The V end was cut by 4 bases, the J end by 9 bases, with 9 bases between. The CDR3 contains 12 residues. Germline CDR1 is KGHDR and CDR2 is SFDVKD.

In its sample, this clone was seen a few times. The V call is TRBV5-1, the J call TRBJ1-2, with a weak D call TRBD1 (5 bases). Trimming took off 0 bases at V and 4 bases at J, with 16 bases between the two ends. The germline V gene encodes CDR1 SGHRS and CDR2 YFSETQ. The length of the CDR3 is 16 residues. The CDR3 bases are TGCGCCAGCAGCTTGGTTTTCCCCCGGGGGGGCTATGGCTACACCTTC. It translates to CASSLVFPRGGYGYTF.

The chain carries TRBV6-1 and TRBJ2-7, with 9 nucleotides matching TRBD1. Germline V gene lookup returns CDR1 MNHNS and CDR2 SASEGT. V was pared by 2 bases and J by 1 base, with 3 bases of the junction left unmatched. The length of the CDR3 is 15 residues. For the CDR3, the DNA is TGTGCCAGCAGTGAATATGGGACAGGGTCCTACGAGCAGTACGTC. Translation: CASSEYGTGSYEQYV.

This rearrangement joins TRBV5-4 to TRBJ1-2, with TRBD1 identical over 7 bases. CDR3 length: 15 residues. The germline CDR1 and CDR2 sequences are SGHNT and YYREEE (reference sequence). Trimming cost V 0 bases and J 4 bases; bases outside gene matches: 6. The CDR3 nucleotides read TGTGCCAGCAGCTTGGGAGGGGGCGTTAGCTATGGCTACACCTTC. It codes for CASSLGGGVSYGYTF.

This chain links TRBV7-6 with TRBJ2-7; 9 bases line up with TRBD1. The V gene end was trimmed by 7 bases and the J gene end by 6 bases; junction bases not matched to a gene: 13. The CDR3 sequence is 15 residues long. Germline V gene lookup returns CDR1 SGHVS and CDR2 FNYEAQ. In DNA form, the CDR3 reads TGTGCCAGCATCCCAGACGGACAGGGGATACGCGAGCAGTACTTC. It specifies CASIPDGQGIREQYF.

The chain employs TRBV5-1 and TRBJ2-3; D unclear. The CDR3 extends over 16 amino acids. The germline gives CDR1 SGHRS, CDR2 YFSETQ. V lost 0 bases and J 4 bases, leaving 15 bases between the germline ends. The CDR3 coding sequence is TGCGCCAGCAGCTTGGGAGGATCAGCAGCCCCAGATACGCAGTATTTT. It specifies CASSLGGSAAPDTQYF.

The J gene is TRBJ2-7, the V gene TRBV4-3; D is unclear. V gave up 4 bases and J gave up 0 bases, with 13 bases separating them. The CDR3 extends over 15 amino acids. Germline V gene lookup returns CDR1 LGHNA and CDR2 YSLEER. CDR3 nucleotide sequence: TGCGCCAGCAGCCCCCAGTCCTTAAGCTCCTACGAGCAGTACTTC. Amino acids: CASSPQSLSSYEQYF.

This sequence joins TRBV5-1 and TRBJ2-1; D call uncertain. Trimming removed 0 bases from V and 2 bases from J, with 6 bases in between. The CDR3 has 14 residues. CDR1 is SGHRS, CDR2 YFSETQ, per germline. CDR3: CASSLAGTYNEQFF. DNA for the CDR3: TGCGCCAGCAGCTTGGCGGGTACCTACAATGAGCAGTTCTTC.

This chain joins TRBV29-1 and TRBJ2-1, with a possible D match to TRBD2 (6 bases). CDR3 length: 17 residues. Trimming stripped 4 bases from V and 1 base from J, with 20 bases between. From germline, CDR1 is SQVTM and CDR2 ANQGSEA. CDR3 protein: CSVGVAGSTRSYNEQFF. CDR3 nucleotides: TGCAGCGTTGGGGTTGCGGGAAGCACCCGATCCTACAATGAGCAGTTCTTC.

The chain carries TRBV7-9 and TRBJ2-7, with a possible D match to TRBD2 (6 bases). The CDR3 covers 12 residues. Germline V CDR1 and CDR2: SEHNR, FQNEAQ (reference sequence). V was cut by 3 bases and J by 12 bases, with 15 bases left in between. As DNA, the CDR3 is TGTGCCAGCAGCTTGGGGGACTCACCGTGGTACGTC. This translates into CASSLGDSPWYV.

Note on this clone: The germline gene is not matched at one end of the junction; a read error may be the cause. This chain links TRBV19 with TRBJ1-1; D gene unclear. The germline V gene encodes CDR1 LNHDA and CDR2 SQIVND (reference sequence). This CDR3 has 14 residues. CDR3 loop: CVSSIGGWLAEAFF. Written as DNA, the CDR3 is TGTGTCAGTAGTATAGGCGGGTGGTTGGCTGAAGCTTTCTTT. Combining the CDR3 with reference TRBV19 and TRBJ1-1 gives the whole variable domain DGGITQSPKYLFRKEGQNVTLSCEQNLNHDAMYWYRQDPGQGLRLIYYSQIVNDFQKGDIAEGYSVSREKKESFPLTVTSAQKNPTAFYLCVSSIGGWLAEAFFGQGTRLTVV.

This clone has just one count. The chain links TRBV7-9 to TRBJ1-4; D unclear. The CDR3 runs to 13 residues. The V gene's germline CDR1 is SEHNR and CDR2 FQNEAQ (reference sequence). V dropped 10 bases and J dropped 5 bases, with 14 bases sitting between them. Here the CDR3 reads CATAGGRNEKLFF. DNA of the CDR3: TGTGCCACCGCGGGCGGACGAAATGAAAAACTGTTTTTT.

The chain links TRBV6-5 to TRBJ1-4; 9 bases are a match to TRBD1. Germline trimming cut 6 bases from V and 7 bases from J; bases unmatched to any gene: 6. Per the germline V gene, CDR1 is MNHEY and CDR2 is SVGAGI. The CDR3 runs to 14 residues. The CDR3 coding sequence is TGTGCCAGCAGCTCCGGACAGGGGAGTGAAAAACTGTTTTTT. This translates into CASSSGQGSEKLFF.

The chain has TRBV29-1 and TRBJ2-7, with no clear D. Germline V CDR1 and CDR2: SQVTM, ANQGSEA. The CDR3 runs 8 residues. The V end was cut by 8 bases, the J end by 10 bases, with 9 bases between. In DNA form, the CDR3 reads TGCAGCAAGACTCAACAGTACGTC. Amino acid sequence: CSKTQQYV.

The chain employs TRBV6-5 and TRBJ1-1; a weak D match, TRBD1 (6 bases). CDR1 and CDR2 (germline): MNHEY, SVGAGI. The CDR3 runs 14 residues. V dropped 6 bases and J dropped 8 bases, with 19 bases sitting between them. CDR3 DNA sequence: TGTGCCAGCAGCCAACCCTCGGGAAGGGGGGAAGCTTTCTTT. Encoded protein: CASSQPSGRGEAFF.